Following are 2 T cell receptor beta chains from one sample sequenced in a study of T cells in Graves' hyperthyroidism and ophthalmopathy. Amplified regions were TCR beta CDR3 sequences from RNA transcripts. The HTBI primer set served for first-round RT-PCR of the TCR CDR3. TCRdb reprocessed the multiplex PCR reads via MiXCR and lists one record per CDR3 protein. The table records 600,000 or so distinct CDR3 sequences, about 16% of them present only once. Material for sequencing was blood. These receptors all come from a woman aged 25 to 39 with Graves' hyperthyroidism.

This clonotype has a handful of counts. The V call is TRBV9, the J call TRBJ2-7; D remains unclear. Germline V gene data show CDR1 as SGDLS and CDR2 as YYNGEE. The ends were cut back, 0 bases at V and 4 bases at J, with 14 bases in the middle. The CDR3 runs 15 residues. This CDR3 reads CASSVDPGSFYEQYF. CDR3 DNA sequence: TGTGCCAGCAGCGTAGACCCAGGATCCTTTTACGAGCAGTACTTC.

This clonotype was counted at least ten times. The CDR3, as DNA: TGCAGTGCTAGAGAGCGAGAGACCCAGTACTTC. Protein: CSARERETQYF. The V gene is TRBV20-1, the J gene TRBJ2-5; no firm D call. The CDR3 runs to 11 residues. Germline V gene sequence: CDR1 DFQATT, CDR2 SNEGSKA (reference sequence). The germline V and J ends were trimmed by 0 bases and 4 bases, with 3 bases remaining between them.